The clone carrying this T cell receptor (beta chain) has just one count. Its antigen is undetermined. One end of the junction is discordant with germline, which a read error may explain. TCRdb re-derived calls from the reads in MiXCR, one entry per CDR3 protein. The sample consists of about 830,000 distinct CDR3 sequences, about 31% of them appearing once. The V gene's germline CDR1 is SSHAT and CDR2 FNYEAQ (reference sequence). There are 12 residues in the CDR3. The source of the sample is a study of T cell repertoires in cytomegalovirus infection. Study summary: Through public TCR beta signatures, both CMV infection and matching HLA type were indicated.

This sample comprised cultured CD8+ T cells from PBMCs, obtained from culture after CMV antigen stimulation. The rearrangement joins TRBV7-7 to TRBJ2-4, with unresolved D. This TCR was recovered from a human donor in good health (CMV status not recorded). Some clones in this sample may be carry-over from other donors' samples. CDR3 sequence: CASSLPPCIQYF. The CDR3 nucleotides read TGTGCTAGCAGCTTGCCCCCCTGCATTCAGTACTTC.